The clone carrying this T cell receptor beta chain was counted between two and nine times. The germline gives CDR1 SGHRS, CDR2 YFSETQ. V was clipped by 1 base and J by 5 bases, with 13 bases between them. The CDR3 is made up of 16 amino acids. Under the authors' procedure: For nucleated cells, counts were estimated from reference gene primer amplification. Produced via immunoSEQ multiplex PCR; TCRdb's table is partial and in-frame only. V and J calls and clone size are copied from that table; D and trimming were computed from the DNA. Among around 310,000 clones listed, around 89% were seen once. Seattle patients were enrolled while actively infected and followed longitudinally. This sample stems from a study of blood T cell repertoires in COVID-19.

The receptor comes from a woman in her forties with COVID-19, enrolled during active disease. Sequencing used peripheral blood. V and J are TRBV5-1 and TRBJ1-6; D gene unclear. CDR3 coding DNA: TGCGCCAGCAGCTTGAATACTAACCGGGATAATTCACCCCTCCACTTT. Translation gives CASSLNTNRDNSPLHF. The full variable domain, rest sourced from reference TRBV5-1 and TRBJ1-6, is KAGVTQTPRYLIKTRGQQVTLSCSPISGHRSVSWYQQTPGQGLQFLFEYFSETQRNKGNFPGRFSGRQFSNSRSEMNVSTLELGDSALYLCASSLNTNRDNSPLHFGNGTRLTVT.